This T cell receptor (beta chain) came from a study of lymphopenia after photon versus proton radiotherapy. Study results and limitations: Only patients who died were analyzed for survival; proton advantage is unproven. A bigger post-nadir fall in TCR diversity correlated inversely with survival time in deceased patients. Under photons, naive T cells and diversity fell while effector/memory populations rose. After the lymphocyte nadir, photon-treated repertoires showed oligoclonal expansion, especially of CD8+ Temra cells.

CDR1 LNHDA and CDR2 SQIVND come from the germline V gene (reference sequence). Trimming left V 3 bases short and J 2 bases short, with 7 bases between. The CDR3 is made up of 13 amino acids. About this clone: No antigen is known for it. Other DNA sequences in the sample encode the same CDR3.

Here immunoSEQ multiplex PCR was the method, and the copy in TCRdb shows in-frame clones only, minus some. This table has about 64,000 clones, roughly 90% appearing once. V and J are TRBV19 and TRBJ1-2; D may be TRBD1 (6 bases). The sequence derives from a man of 80 years or more with esophageal cancer. The specimen was peripheral blood, collected from a patient treated with proton-based radiotherapy. Here the CDR3 reads CASSIDRNYGYTF. CDR3 nucleotides: TGTGCCAGTAGTATTGACAGGAACTATGGCTACACCTTC. Variable domain in full (rest from reference TRBV19 and TRBJ1-2): DGGITQSPKYLFRKEGQNVTLSCEQNLNHDAMYWYRQDPGQGLRLIYYSQIVNDFQKGDIAEGYSVSREKKESFPLTVTSAQKNPTAFYLCASSIDRNYGYTFGSGTRLTVV.